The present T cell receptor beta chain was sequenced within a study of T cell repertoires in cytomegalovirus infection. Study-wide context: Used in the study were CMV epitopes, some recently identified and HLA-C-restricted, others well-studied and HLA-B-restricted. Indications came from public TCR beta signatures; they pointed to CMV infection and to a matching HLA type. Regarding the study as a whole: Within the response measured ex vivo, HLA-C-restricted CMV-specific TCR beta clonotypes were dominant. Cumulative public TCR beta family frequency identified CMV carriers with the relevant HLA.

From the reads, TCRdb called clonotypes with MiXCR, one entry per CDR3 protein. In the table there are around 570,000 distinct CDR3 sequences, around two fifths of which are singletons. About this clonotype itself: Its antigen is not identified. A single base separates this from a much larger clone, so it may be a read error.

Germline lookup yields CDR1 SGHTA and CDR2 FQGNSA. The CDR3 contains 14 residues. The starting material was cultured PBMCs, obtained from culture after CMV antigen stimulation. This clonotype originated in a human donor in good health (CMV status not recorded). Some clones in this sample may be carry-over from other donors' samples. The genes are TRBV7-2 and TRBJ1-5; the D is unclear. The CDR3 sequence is CVSSLGPGDQPQHF. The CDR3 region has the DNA TGTGTCAGCAGCTTAGGACCCGGGGATCAGCCCCAGCATTTT.